These 16 T cell receptor beta chains were sequenced from one sample in a study of blood T cells in healthy people across ages. The authors ran a second PCR of 7 to 11 cycles using a sample-barcoded 5' primer and a J-beta primer mix. Each CDR3 protein is one row after TCRdb ran MiXCR on the 5' RACE reads. The profile shows about 780,000 distinct CDR3 sequences, roughly 46% of them singletons. Source material: blood. The origin of the receptors is a man older than 75 in good health.

The DNA for the CDR3 is TGCGCCAGCAGCTCGAATTCCGGGACTAGCGAGGATGAGCAGTTCTTC. Translated, it gives CASSSNSGTSEDEQFF. The gene calls are TRBV4-1 and TRBJ2-1; TRBD2 matches 10 bases. Germline assignment: CDR1 MGHRA and CDR2 YSYEKL. V lost 5 bases to trimming and J lost 8 bases; unmatched junction nucleotides: 12. The CDR3 totals 16 residues.

This sequence joins TRBV29-1 and TRBJ2-1; D may match TRBD1 or TRBD2 (5 bases each). CDR3 length equals 15 residues. Germline CDR1 reads SQVTM; CDR2 reads ANQGSEA. V lost 5 bases to trimming and J lost 3 bases, with 17 bases between them. CDR3 nucleotides: TGCAGCGTTAGGGACCGCCGTTTTGACTACAATGAGCAGTTCTTC. Translated: CSVRDRRFDYNEQFF.

This clonotype occurred many times. The V and J genes are TRBV3-1 and TRBJ2-5, with a tentative D call TRBD2 (6 bases). Looked up from germline, CDR1 is LGHDT and CDR2 is YNNKEL (reference sequence). V was trimmed by 4 bases and J by 1 base, leaving 10 bases between them. This CDR3 spans 14 amino acids. DNA for the CDR3: TGTGCCAGCAGCCCTCGGGGGTTCCAAGAGACCCAGTACTTC. This encodes CASSPRGFQETQYF.

This clonotype was counted between two and nine times. V gene TRBV20-1 combines with J gene TRBJ2-1; possibly TRBD1 or TRBD2 for D (5 bases each). The CDR3 spans 13 residues. CDR1 DFQATT and CDR2 SNEGSKA come from the germline V gene (reference sequence). With 6 bases removed from V and 11 bases from J, the gap between germline ends came to 20 bases. The CDR3, as DNA: TGCAGTGCGAGGCCGGGCAACTCGGGGCAGCAGTTCTTC. It translates to CSARPGNSGQQFF.

This clonotype has more than one count but fewer than ten. The chain carries TRBV7-2 and TRBJ2-3, with 7 bases aligning to TRBD1. The junction had 5 bases not matched to a gene; V was cut back by 4 bases and J by 4 bases. Looked up from germline, CDR1 is SGHTA and CDR2 is FQGNSA. This CDR3 contains 14 residues. CDR3 DNA: TGTGCCAGCAGCTCCGGACAGGTCTCAGATACGCAGTATTTT. As protein: CASSSGQVSDTQYF.

The chain uses TRBV7-2 and TRBJ1-6; D gene unclear. Germline values: CDR1 SGHTA, CDR2 FQGNSA. V was clipped by 1 base and J by 18 bases, with 22 bases between them. CDR3 length: 15 residues. The CDR3 here is CASSLVSSNNSLPHF. In nucleotides, the CDR3 is TGTGCCAGCAGCTTAGTGTCGTCCAATAATTCACTCCCCCACTTT.

This chain connects TRBV30 to TRBJ2-1; TRBD2 matches 9 bases. CDR3 length equals 16 residues. Germline CDR1 reads GTSNPN; CDR2 reads SVGIG (reference sequence). The V segment lost 2 bases and the J segment 0 bases; nucleotides outside the gene matches: 5. CDR3 coding DNA: TGTGCCTGGAGTCGTCTAGCGGGGCACTCCTACAATGAGCAGTTCTTC. This codes for CAWSRLAGHSYNEQFF.

In DNA, the CDR3 is TGCAGCGTTGAGGCGGGAGTAGGATACGAGCAGTACTTC. Its translation is CSVEAGVGYEQYF. V and J are TRBV29-1 and TRBJ2-7, with 7 bases fitting TRBD2. There are 13 residues in the CDR3. Germline V CDR1 and CDR2: SQVTM, ANQGSEA. Trimming cost V 3 bases and J 4 bases; bases outside gene matches: 6.

This chain uses TRBV12-3 or TRBV12-4 with TRBJ2-1; TRBD2 agrees at 9 bases. The V gene end was trimmed by 5 bases and the J gene end by 0 bases; junction bases not matched to a gene: 5. CDR3 size: 16 residues. The CDR3 sequence is CASSMSGGHSYNEQFF. For the CDR3, the DNA is TGTGCCAGCAGTATGAGCGGGGGGCACTCCTACAATGAGCAGTTCTTC.

V gene TRBV2 combines with J gene TRBJ1-5, with D maybe TRBD1 (6 bases). This CDR3 is 17 amino acids long. Trimming left V 0 bases short and J 4 bases short, with 16 bases between. CDR1 is SNHLY, CDR2 FYNNEI, per germline. This chain's CDR3 is CASSEAVGRGGNQPQHF. The DNA for the CDR3 is TGTGCCAGCAGTGAAGCCGTAGGCAGGGGAGGAAATCAGCCCCAGCATTTT.

Many counts were recorded for this clonotype. This chain links TRBV29-1 with TRBJ1-1; TRBD1 matches 9 bases. V shed 6 bases and J 2 bases; nucleotides not matched to a gene: 10. CDR3 length: 15 amino acids. CDR1 is SQVTM and CDR2 is ANQGSEA in the germline V gene. The CDR3 nucleotides are TGCAGCGTCTCGGACAGGGGACGGCGCAACACTGAAGCTTTCTTT. It specifies CSVSDRGRRNTEAFF.

The gene calls are TRBV20-1 and TRBJ1-2; D gene unclear. The germline CDR1 and CDR2 sequences are DFQATT and SNEGSKA (reference sequence). This CDR3 has 13 amino acids. V was cut by 3 bases and J by 9 bases, with 17 bases left in between. The DNA of the CDR3 is TGCAGTGCTAGTACCGCCGCCCGGGAGAGCTACACCTTC. Translated: CSASTAARESYTF.

This chain links TRBV29-1 with TRBJ2-3, with a weak D call TRBD2 (6 bases). Germline lookup yields CDR1 SQVTM and CDR2 ANQGSEA. CDR3 size: 13 residues. V lost 5 bases to trimming and J lost 0 bases, with 9 bases between them. CDR3 residues: CSVKLASTDTQYF. CDR3 bases: TGCAGCGTTAAGCTAGCGAGCACAGATACGCAGTATTTT.

The V gene is TRBV6-6, the J gene TRBJ2-7; tentative D call: TRBD1 (6 bases). Trimming left V 0 bases short and J 2 bases short, with 14 bases between. The CDR3 is 16 amino acids. CDR1 MNHNY and CDR2 SVGAGI come from the germline V gene (reference sequence). CDR3 region: CASSYSGPTGTYEQYF. DNA of the CDR3: TGTGCCAGCAGTTACTCTGGCCCGACAGGAACCTACGAGCAGTACTTC.

Comment on this clonotype: One end of the junction does not line up with germline, which may come from a read error. DNA for the CDR3: TGCGCCAGCAGCCAAGGGGGACTAGCGAGCACGGATACGCAGTATTTT. It encodes CASSQGGLASTDTQYF. The chain employs TRBV4-3 and TRBJ2-3, with 10 bases aligning to TRBD2. The CDR3 is made up of 16 amino acids. Germline values: CDR1 LGHNA, CDR2 YSLEER.

This clonotype showed up many times. V and J are TRBV7-2 and TRBJ2-5, with 8 nucleotides matching TRBD1. This CDR3 is 14 amino acids long. CDR1 and CDR2 from the germline V gene are SGHTA and FQGNSA. J lost 5 bases, V lost 3 bases, and 5 bases had no gene match. The chain's CDR3 is CASSLTGEWETQYF. CDR3 nucleotide sequence: TGTGCCAGCAGCTTGACAGGGGAATGGGAGACCCAGTACTTC.